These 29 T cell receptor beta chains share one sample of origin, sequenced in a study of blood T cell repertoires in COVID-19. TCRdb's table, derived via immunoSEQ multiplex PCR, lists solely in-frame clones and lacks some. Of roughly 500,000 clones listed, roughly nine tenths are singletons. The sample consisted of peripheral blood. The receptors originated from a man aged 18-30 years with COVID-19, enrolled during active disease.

CDR3 sequence (DNA): TGTGCCAGCAGTTATTTAATGAACACTGAAGCTTTCTTT. Translated, it gives CASSYLMNTEAFF. The rearrangement links TRBV12-3 or TRBV12-4 to TRBJ1-1; the D is unclear. The CDR3 spans 13 residues. With 4 bases removed from V and 0 bases from J, the gap between germline ends came to 6 bases.

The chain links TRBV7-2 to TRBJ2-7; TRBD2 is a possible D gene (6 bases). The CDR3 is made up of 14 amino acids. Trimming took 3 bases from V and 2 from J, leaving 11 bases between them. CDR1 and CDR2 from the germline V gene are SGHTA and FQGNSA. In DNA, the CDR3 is TGTGCCAGCAGCTTGGGACTGCCCACCTACGAGCAGTACTTC. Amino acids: CASSLGLPTYEQYF.

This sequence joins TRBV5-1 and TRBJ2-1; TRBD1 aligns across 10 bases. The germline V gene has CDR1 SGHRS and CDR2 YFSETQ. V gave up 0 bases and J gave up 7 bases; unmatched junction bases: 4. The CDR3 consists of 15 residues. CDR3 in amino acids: CASSLETGGGNEQFF. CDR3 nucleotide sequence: TGCGCCAGCAGCTTGGAGACAGGGGGCGGAAATGAGCAGTTCTTC.

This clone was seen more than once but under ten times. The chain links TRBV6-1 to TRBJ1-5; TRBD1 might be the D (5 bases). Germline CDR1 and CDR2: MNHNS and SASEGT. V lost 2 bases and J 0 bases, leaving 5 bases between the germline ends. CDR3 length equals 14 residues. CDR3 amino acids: CASSEQGSNQPQHF. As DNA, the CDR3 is TGTGCCAGCAGTGAACAGGGTAGCAATCAGCCCCAGCATTTT.

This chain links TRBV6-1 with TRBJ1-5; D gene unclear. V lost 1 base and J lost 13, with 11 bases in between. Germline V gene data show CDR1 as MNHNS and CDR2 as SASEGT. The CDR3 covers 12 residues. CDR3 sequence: CASSEVKSEQHF. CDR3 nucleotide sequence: TGTGCCAGCAGTGAAGTGAAGTCCGAGCAGCATTTT.

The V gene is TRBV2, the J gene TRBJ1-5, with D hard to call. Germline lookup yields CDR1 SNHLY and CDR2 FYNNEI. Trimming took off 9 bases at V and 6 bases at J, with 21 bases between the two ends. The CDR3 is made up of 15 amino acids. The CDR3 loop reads CASSLRKREVQPQHF. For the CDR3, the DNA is TGTGCCAGTTCCCTAAGGAAGAGGGAGGTTCAGCCCCAGCATTTT.

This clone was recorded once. The CDR3 here is CASSAFDSAGEKLFF. Here the CDR3 DNA reads TGTGCCAGCAGTGCCTTCGACTCAGCGGGAGAAAAACTGTTTTTT. V gene TRBV6-4 combines with J gene TRBJ1-4; D not certain. The V gene lost 4 bases and the J gene lost 8 bases, with 17 bases spanning the gap. The CDR3 has 15 residues. Germline V CDR1 and CDR2: MRHNA, SNTAGT.

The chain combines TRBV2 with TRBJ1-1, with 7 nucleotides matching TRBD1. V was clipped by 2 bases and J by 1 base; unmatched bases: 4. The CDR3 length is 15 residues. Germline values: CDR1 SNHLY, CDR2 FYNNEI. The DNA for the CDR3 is TGTGCCAGCAGTGAATGGAGACAGGGGAACACTGAAGCTTTCTTT. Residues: CASSEWRQGNTEAFF.

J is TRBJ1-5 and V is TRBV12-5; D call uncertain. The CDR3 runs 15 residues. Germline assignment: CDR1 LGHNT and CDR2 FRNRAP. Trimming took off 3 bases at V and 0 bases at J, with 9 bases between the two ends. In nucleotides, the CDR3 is TGTGCTAGTGGTTTTTCCGGTTATAGCAATCAGCCCCAGCATTTT. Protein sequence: CASGFSGYSNQPQHF.

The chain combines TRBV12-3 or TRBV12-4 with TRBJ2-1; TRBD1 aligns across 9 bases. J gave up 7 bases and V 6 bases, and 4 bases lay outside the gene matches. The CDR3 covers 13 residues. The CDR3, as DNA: TGTGCCAGCAGCGGACAGGGGAATAATGAGCAGTTCTTC. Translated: CASSGQGNNEQFF.

Written as DNA, the CDR3 is TGTGCCACCAGTGATTTGACAGGGTTTCGATCACCCCTCCACTTT. This translates into CATSDLTGFRSPLHF. The gene calls are TRBV24-1 and TRBJ1-6; D is possibly TRBD1 (6 bases). The CDR3 is 15 residues long. From germline, CDR1 is KGHDR and CDR2 SFDVKD. Trimming took off 0 bases at V and 10 bases at J, with 12 bases between the two ends.

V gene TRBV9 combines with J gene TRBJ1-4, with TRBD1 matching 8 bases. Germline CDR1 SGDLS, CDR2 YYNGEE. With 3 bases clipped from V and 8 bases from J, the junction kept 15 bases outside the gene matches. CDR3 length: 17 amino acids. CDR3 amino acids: CASSARDRFFMVEKLFF. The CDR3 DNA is TGTGCCAGCAGCGCCCGGGACAGGTTTTTCATGGTCGAAAAACTGTTTTTT.

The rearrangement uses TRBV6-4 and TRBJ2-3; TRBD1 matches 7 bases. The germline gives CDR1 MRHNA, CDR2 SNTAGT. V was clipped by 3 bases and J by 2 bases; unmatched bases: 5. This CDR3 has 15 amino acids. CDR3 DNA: TGTGCCAGCAGTGAAGGGGGCGGTACCACAGATACGCAGTATTTT. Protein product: CASSEGGGTTDTQYF.

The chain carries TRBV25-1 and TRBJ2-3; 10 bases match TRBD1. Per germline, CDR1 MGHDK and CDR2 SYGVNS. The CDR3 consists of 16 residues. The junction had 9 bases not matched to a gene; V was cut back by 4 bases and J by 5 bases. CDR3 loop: CASSAIGTGAGDTQYF. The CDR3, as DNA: TGTGCCAGCAGTGCAATTGGGACAGGGGCAGGAGATACGCAGTATTTT.

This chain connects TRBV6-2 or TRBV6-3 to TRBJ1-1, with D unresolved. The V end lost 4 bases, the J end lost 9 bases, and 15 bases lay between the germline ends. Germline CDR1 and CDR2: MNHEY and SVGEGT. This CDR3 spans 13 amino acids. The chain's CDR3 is CASSSSFPVKAFF. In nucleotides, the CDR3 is TGTGCCAGCAGTTCAAGTTTTCCAGTAAAAGCTTTCTTT.

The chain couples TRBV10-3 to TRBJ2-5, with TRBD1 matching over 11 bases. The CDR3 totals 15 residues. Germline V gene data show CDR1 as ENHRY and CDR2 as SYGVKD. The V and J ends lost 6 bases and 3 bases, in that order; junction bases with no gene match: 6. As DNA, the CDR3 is TGTGCCATCAGCCGCGGACAGGGGGCTGAAGAGACCCAGTACTTC. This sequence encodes CAISRGQGAEETQYF.

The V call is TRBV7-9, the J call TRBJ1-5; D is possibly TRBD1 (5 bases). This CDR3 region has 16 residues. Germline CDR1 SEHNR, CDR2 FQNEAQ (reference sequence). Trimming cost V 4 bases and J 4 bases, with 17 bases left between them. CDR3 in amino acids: CASSWGVGELNQPQHF. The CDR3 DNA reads TGTGCCAGCAGCTGGGGGGTAGGGGAGTTAAATCAGCCCCAGCATTTT.

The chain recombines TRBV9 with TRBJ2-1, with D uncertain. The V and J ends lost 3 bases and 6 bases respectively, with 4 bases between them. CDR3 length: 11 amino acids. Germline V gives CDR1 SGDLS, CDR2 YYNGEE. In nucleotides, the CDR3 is TGTGCCAGCAGCGCCCTCAATGAGCAGTTCTTC. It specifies CASSALNEQFF.

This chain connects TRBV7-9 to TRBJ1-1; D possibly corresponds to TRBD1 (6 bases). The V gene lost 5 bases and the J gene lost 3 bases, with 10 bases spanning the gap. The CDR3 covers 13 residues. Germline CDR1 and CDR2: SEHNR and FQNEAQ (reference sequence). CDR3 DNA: TGTGCCAGCAGCATAGGACAGTACACTGAAGCTTTCTTT. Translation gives CASSIGQYTEAFF.

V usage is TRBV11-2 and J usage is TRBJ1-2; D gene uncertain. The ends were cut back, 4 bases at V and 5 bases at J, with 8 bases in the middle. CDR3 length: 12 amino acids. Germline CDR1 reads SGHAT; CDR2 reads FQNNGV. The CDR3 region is CASSSQIYGYTF. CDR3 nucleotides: TGTGCCAGCAGCTCCCAGATTTATGGCTACACCTTC.

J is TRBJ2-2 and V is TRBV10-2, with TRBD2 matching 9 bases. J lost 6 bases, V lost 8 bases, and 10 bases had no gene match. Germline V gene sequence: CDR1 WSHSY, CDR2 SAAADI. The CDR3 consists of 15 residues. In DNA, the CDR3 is TGCGCCAGCCTGGGCGCGCTAGCGGGGCCCGGGGAGCTGTTTTTT. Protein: CASLGALAGPGELFF.

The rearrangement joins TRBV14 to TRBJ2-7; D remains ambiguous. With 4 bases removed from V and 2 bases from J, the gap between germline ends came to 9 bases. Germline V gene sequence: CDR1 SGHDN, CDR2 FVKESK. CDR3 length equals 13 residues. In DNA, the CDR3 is TGTGCCAGCAGCCGAGGCAGAACCTACGAGCAGTACTTC. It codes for CASSRGRTYEQYF.

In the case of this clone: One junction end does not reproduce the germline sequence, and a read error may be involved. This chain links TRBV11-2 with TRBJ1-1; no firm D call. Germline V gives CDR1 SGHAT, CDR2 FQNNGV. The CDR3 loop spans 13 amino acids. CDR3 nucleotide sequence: TGTGCCAGCAGCTCAACGATACCCACTGGAGCTTTCTTT. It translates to CASSSTIPTGAFF.

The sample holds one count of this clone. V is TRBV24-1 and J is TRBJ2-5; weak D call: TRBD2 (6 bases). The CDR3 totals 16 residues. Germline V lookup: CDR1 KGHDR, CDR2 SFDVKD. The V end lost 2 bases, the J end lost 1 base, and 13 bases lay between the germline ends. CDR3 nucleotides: TGTGCCACCAGTGATTCGCCGGCGGGAACCCAAGAGACCCAGTACTTC. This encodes CATSDSPAGTQETQYF.

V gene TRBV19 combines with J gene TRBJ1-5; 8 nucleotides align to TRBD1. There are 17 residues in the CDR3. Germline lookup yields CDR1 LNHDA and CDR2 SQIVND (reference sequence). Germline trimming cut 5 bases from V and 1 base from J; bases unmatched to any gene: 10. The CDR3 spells CASSPPRGRTSNQPQHF. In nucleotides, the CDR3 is TGTGCCAGTAGTCCTCCCAGGGGGCGTACAAGCAATCAGCCCCAGCATTTT.

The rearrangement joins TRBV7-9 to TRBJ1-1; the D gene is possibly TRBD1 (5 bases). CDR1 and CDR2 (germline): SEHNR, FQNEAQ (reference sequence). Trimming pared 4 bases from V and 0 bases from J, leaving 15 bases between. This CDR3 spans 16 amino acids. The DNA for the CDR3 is TGTGCCAGCAGCTCAATGGGCGGGGCGATGAACACTGAAGCTTTCTTT. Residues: CASSSMGGAMNTEAFF.

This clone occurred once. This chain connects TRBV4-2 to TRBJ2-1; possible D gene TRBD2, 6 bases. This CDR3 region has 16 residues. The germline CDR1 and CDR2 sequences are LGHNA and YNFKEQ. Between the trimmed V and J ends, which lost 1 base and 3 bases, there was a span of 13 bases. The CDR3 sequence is CASSQVGGAIYNEQFF. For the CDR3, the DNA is TGTGCCAGCAGCCAAGTAGGCGGGGCCATCTACAATGAGCAGTTCTTC.

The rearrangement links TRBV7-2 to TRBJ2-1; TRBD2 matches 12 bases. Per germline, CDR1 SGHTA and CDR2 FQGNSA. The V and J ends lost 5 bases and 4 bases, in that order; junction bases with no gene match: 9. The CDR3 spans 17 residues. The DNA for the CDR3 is TGTGCCAGCAGCGGAGCTAGCGGGAGGGCCAATTACAATGAGCAGTTCTTC. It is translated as CASSGASGRANYNEQFF.

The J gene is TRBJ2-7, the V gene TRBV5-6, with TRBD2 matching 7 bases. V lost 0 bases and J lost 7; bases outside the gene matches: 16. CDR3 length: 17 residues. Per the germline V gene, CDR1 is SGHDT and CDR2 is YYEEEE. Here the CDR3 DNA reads TGTGCCAGCAGCTTGGATGTGGGCCGGACTAGGATGCGGGAGCAGTACTTC. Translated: CASSLDVGRTRMREQYF.